These T cell receptor beta chains were read from a single sample in a study of blood T cells in healthy people across ages. TCRdb passed the 5' RACE reads through MiXCR, listing each CDR3 protein once. Of 850,000 to 950,000 distinct CDR3 sequences in the sample, around 30% were seen once. The sample comprised blood. These receptors were taken from an elderly woman in good health. Each CDR3 is given with its conserved first and last residue. A D gene is named only where the DNA matches it firmly. For some rows the clone size is stated as once, few or many, or as a class when expanded; others skip it.

j_call	cdr3_length	d_call	clone_size	v_call	cdr3_aa	cdr3_nt
TRBJ1-1	11	NA	NA	TRBV7-9	CASSYYEEAFF	TGTGCCAGCAGCTATTACGAGGAAGCTTTCTTT
TRBJ1-1	15	NA	few	TRBV5-1	CASRDLGGANTEAFF	TGCGCCAGCAGAGACCTCGGGGGAGCGAACACTGAAGCTTTCTTT
TRBJ2-2	17	NA	few	TRBV11-3	CASSNNPVPGEPGELFF	TGTGCCAGCAGCAATAACCCCGTGCCGGGAGAACCCGGGGAGCTGTTTTTT
TRBJ2-1	14	NA	NA	TRBV20-1	CSATWGGSRDEQFF	TGCAGTGCTACTTGGGGGGGCTCGAGGGATGAGCAGTTCTTC
TRBJ1-2	14	NA	NA	TRBV3-1	CASSQDSRTYGYTF	TGTGCCAGCAGCCAAGATAGTCGGACCTATGGCTACACCTTC
TRBJ2-1	15	TRBD2	many	TRBV5-1	CASSLTSGRNNEQFF	TGCGCCAGCAGCCTGACTAGCGGGCGTAACAATGAGCAGTTCTTC
TRBJ2-7	14	TRBD2	few	TRBV20-1	CSASPSGRTHEQYF	TGCAGTGCTAGCCCCAGCGGGAGGACCCACGAGCAGTACTTC
TRBJ2-3	13	TRBD2	many	TRBV2	CASRGLGTDTQYF	TGTGCCAGCAGAGGACTAGGCACAGATACGCAGTATTTT
TRBJ2-1	16	NA	NA	TRBV7-9	CASSPLGLTSYNEQFF	TGTGCCAGCAGCCCGTTAGGACTAACTAGTTACAATGAGCAGTTCTTC
TRBJ2-5	16	NA	many	TRBV9	CASSSFAGGPRETQYF	TGTGCCAGCAGCTCCTTCGCCGGGGGGCCGAGAGAGACCCAGTACTTC
TRBJ2-5	18	TRBD1	few	TRBV18	CASSPPRLQGIYQETRYF	TGTGCCAGCTCACCACCGCGATTACAGGGGATTTACCAAGAGACCCGGTACTTC
TRBJ2-7	15	NA	many	TRBV6-2/TRBV6-3	CASKSDFSHYDEQYF	TGTGCCAGCAAGTCTGACTTCTCCCATTACGACGAGCAGTACTTC
TRBJ2-7	16	TRBD2	many	TRBV5-6	CASSFRTSGGPYEQYF	TGTGCCAGCAGCTTCCGAACTAGCGGGGGACCTTACGAGCAGTACTTC
TRBJ2-5	16	TRBD2	many	TRBV9	CASSVELAGGLETQYF	TGTGCCAGCAGCGTAGAGCTAGCGGGGGGGTTAGAGACCCAGTACTTC
TRBJ2-7	18	NA	NA	TRBV7-2	CACSAGPIDRPSPYEQYF	TGTGCCTGCAGCGCCGGCCCGATAGACAGGCCCTCTCCTTACGAGCAGTACTTC
TRBJ2-7	15	NA	NA	TRBV12-1	CAGNLGLAEDYEQYF	TGTGCCGGCAACTTGGGACTAGCGGAGGACTACGAGCAGTACTTC
TRBJ2-7	13	TRBD2	NA	TRBV9	CASSGPGTREQYF	TGTGCCAGCAGCGGCCCCGGGACTAGGGAGCAGTACTTC
TRBJ2-7	14	NA	once	TRBV7-8	CASSLEGIAYEQYF	TGTGCCAGCAGCTTAGAGGGAATCGCCTACGAGCAGTACTTC
TRBJ2-3	14	NA	many	TRBV5-1	CASSLGQDTDTQYF	TGCGCCAGCAGCTTGGGACAGGACACAGATACGCAGTATTTT
TRBJ1-6	15	NA	many	TRBV4-3	CASSQGGTANSPLHF	TGCGCCAGCAGCCAAGGGGGGACGGCTAATTCACCCCTCCACTTT